This T cell receptor (beta chain) was observed in a study of blood T cell repertoires in COVID-19. Study in general: Material from acute and convalescent COVID-19 was sourced from the United States, Italy and Spain.

In terms of age and location, participants ranged from roughly 18 to 100 years and lived in fewer than 30 US areas. In Cohort 3, a recovered donor had either two negative PCRs, clearance, or symptom resolution. In the authors' methods: It was from reference gene primer amplification that nucleated cell counts were estimated. TCRdb keeps only in-frame clones here, not all; method: immunoSEQ multiplex PCR. V, J and clone size are taken as reported in that table, and D and trimming were inferred from the DNA itself. The sample has around 250,000 clones; 70% to 90% are singletons. CDR3 length: 18 amino acids.

The genes are TRBV21-1 and TRBJ1-5; the table gives TRBD1 as D, unverified against the DNA. TRBV21-1 is noted as a pseudogene. Material for sequencing was PBMCs or T cells enriched from blood (not recorded which). The source is a woman aged 45 to 65 who had recovered from COVID-19. CDR3 protein: CASTGVRYRDREPQPQHF. The CDR3 DNA reads TGTGCCAGCACGGGGGTAAGGTACCGGGACAGAGAACCTCAGCCCCAGCATTTT.